These 6 T cell receptor beta chains share one sample of origin, sequenced in a study of cytomegalovirus exposure and HLA in healthy donors. The study ran its PCR with 60 Vbeta and 13 Jbeta primers. Sequenced by immunoSEQ multiplex PCR; TCRdb stores in-frame clones only, minus some. Of some 90,000 clones in the sample, 78% are singletons; the top ten hold approximately 4.8%. The sample was PBMCs. These receptors were taken from a male donor in good health and CMV-seropositive.

The chain links TRBV4-2 to TRBJ2-5; 12 nucleotides align to TRBD2. This CDR3 spans 16 amino acids. The V gene's germline CDR1 is LGHNA and CDR2 YNFKEQ. J was trimmed by 5 bases and V by 0 bases; bases with no gene match: 4. As DNA, the CDR3 is TGTGCCAGCAGCCAAGATCTAGCGGGGGGGCAGGAGACCCAGTACTTC. Its translation: CASSQDLAGGQETQYF.

The V and J genes are TRBV12-2 and TRBJ2-5; TRBD1 is the table's D call, not checked against the DNA. TRBV12-2 is classified as a pseudogene. CDR3 size: 15 residues. CDR3 bases: TGTGCAAGTCGCTTTCGTGGGGGACAGATGGAGACCCAGTACTTC. Protein product: CASRFRGGQMETQYF.

The table lists this clone with a few counts. The chain carries TRBV2 and TRBJ2-1; 8 positions agree with TRBD2. After removal of 8 bases from V and 3 bases from J, the junction contained 9 bases not matched to a gene. The CDR3 is 15 amino acids. Germline CDR1 is SNHLY and CDR2 is FYNNEI. The chain's CDR3 is CASATERGSYNEQFF. The CDR3 DNA is TGTGCCAGCGCCACGGAGCGGGGGAGCTACAATGAGCAGTTCTTC. Drawing the rest from reference TRBV2 and TRBJ2-1, the complete variable domain is EPEVTQTPSHQVTQMGQEVILRCVPISNHLYFYWYRQILGQKVEFLVSFYNNEISEKSEIFDDQFSVERPDGSNFTLKIRSTKLEDSAMYFCASATERGSYNEQFFGPGTRLTVL.

This sequence joins TRBV27 and TRBJ2-1, with TRBD1 identical over 8 bases. CDR1 and CDR2 from the germline V gene are MNHEY and SMNVEV (reference sequence). The CDR3 covers 14 residues. The V segment lost 5 bases and the J segment 3 bases; nucleotides outside the gene matches: 3. CDR3 in amino acids: CASSGGQVYNEQFF. In DNA form, the CDR3 reads TGTGCCAGCAGTGGGGGACAGGTCTACAATGAGCAGTTCTTC.

This chain uses TRBV5-1 with TRBJ1-1, with D tentatively TRBD1 (6 bases). The CDR3 consists of 15 residues. Trimming removed 0 bases from V and 1 base from J, with 10 bases in between. CDR1 and CDR2 (germline): SGHRS, YFSETQ. The CDR3, as DNA: TGCGCCAGCAGCTTGGCCGGACAGACGAACACTGAAGCTTTCTTT. As protein: CASSLAGQTNTEAFF.

A word on this clone: Because it lacks the conserved phenylalanine or tryptophan at the end, this CDR3 is likely a read error. The CDR3 nucleotides read TGTGCCAGCAGTGGCGTACAGGGGACAGCTTTCGTT. Translated, it gives CASSGVQGTAFV. The rearrangement joins TRBV6-4 to TRBJ1-1, with 7 bases identical to TRBD1. The trim removed 4 bases at V and 10 bases at J, leaving 6 bases unmatched. Germline CDR1 MRHNA, CDR2 SNTAGT. The CDR3 sequence is 12 residues long.